This T cell receptor beta chain was observed in a study of CD8 T cells in Susac syndrome. The RNA input was about 0.45 to 1 ug, and it was reverse transcribed with random hexamers. In TCRdb, the immunoSEQ multiplex PCR reads were re-called with MiXCR into one record per CDR3 protein. The data hold 150,000 to 200,000 distinct CDR3 sequences, with roughly 94% observed a single time. Trimming stripped 0 bases from V and 5 bases from J, with 8 bases between. The germline gives CDR1 DFQATT, CDR2 SNEGSKA (reference sequence). CDR3 length equals 13 residues. Sequencing of TCR beta was performed on blood CD8+ T cells and on blood CD4+ T cells.

The chain is built from TRBV20-1 and TRBJ2-1; no firm D call. Sequencing used CD4+ T cells from PBMCs. The clonotype was recovered from a human donor with multiple sclerosis. DNA for the CDR3: TGCAGTGCTAGAGATCTATTAGACAATGAGCAGTTCTTC. It codes for CSARDLLDNEQFF.